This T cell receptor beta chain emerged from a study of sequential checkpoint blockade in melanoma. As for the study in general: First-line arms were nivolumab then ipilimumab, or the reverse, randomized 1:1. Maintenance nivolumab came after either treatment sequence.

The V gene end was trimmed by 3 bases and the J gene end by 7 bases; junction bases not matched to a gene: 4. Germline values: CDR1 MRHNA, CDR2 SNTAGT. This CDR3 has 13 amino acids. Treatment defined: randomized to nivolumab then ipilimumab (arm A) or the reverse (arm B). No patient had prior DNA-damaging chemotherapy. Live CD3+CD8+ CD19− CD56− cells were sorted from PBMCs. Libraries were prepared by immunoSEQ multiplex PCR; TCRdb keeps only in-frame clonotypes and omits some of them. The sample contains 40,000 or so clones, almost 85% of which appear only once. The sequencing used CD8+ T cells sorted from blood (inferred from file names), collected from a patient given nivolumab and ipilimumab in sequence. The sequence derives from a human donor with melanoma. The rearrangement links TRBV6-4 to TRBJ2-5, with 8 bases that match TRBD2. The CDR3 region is CASSETSEGTQYF. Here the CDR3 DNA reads TGTGCCAGCAGTGAGACTAGCGAAGGGACCCAGTACTTC.